This is a list of T cell receptor beta chains from one sample in a study of T-cell memory formation after mild COVID-19. From the 5' RACE reads, TCRdb called clonotypes with MiXCR, one entry per CDR3 protein. In the table there are hundreds of thousands of distinct CDR3 sequences, around a quarter of which are singletons. Sequenced input: PBMCs or a T cell subset sorted from them (not recorded which). The source is an adult woman who had mild COVID-19 (a few samples of this study predate the infection). Cell type and time point are not known. CDR3s leave out the opening cysteine and the closing phenylalanine or tryptophan.

>TRBV18|TRBJ2-7
ASSPTTGTVTGQY
>TRBV29-1|TRBJ2-7
SVEDRIFREQY
>TRBV4-2|TRBJ2-7
ASSQELTGGYEQY
>TRBV7-2|TRBJ2-7
ASSFERGSYEQY
>TRBV7-9|TRBJ1-3
ASSLDRPSSGNTIY
>TRBV12-3/TRBV12-4|TRBJ1-2
ASSSQIRGGDGYT
>TRBV5-4|TRBJ2-5
ASSLNPTGRETQY
>TRBV30|TRBJ2-3
AWSPAGDDADTQY
>TRBV7-2|TRBJ1-4
ASSRRDRGAGKLF
>TRBV14|TRBJ2-1
ASSQDLGGSYNEQF
>TRBV3-1|TRBJ2-6
ASSQVAGGTPGANVLT
>TRBV12-3/TRBV12-4|TRBJ1-1
ASSLELERSLEAF
>TRBV10-3|TRBJ1-5
AISERTDSNQPQH
>TRBV7-9|TRBJ2-1
ASSSVGGREQF
>TRBV5-1|TRBJ2-7
ASSNGPMGSYEQY
>TRBV7-3|TRBJ1-4
ASSSGPMEKLF
>TRBV7-6|TRBJ2-1
ASTTLQGLAGLNEQF
>TRBV11-2|TRBJ1-1
ASSAGPATEAF
>TRBV7-2|TRBJ2-1
ASSFRQVYNEQF
>TRBV2|TRBJ1-5
ASSRTGTYQPQH
>TRBV7-9|TRBJ2-7
ASSLVGARSYEQY
>TRBV6-5|TRBJ2-3
ASSPLYKTDTQY
>TRBV6-6|TRBJ2-7
ASSGPSLGGNRSYEQY
>TRBV29-1|TRBJ1-1
SVGVLGGETEAF
>TRBV24-1|TRBJ2-1
ATTSGRAKGNEQF
>TRBV5-1|TRBJ2-1
ASSVGGVPSYNEQF
>TRBV6-6|TRBJ2-5
ASSYSRTGQETQY
>TRBV12-3/TRBV12-4|TRBJ1-6
ASSPGGTYNSPLH
>TRBV28|TRBJ2-2
ASRPPPTGELF
>TRBV5-1|TRBJ2-3
ASSLTGRASTDTQY
>TRBV5-1|TRBJ2-1
ASSTGPSSYNEQF
>TRBV6-6|TRBJ2-3
ASSYVRGESTDTQY
>TRBV7-3|TRBJ1-1
ASSNYRGNTEAF
>TRBV5-1|TRBJ2-5
ASAGGVAETQY
>TRBV5-1|TRBJ1-1
ASSLFDRGSEAF
>TRBV12-3/TRBV12-4|TRBJ1-1
ASILDWQANTEAF
>TRBV2|TRBJ2-1
ASSVGRNEQF
>TRBV10-3|TRBJ2-3
AISPRADTDTQY
>TRBV15|TRBJ2-2
ATSGGLAAHTGELF
>TRBV5-4|TRBJ1-1
ASRNTGAEGSEAF
>TRBV7-9|TRBJ2-7
ASSPEGGQGYEQY
>TRBV5-1|TRBJ2-7
ASSLGFAGEQY
>TRBV7-3|TRBJ2-1
ASSSRLAVHEQF
>TRBV7-3|TRBJ2-7
ASSLLSGREYEQY
>TRBV7-2|TRBJ2-1
ASSERGGRAMVEQF
>TRBV24-1|TRBJ2-1
ATSAVGVGYNEQF
>TRBV9|TRBJ2-3
ASSLTGTGNTDTQY